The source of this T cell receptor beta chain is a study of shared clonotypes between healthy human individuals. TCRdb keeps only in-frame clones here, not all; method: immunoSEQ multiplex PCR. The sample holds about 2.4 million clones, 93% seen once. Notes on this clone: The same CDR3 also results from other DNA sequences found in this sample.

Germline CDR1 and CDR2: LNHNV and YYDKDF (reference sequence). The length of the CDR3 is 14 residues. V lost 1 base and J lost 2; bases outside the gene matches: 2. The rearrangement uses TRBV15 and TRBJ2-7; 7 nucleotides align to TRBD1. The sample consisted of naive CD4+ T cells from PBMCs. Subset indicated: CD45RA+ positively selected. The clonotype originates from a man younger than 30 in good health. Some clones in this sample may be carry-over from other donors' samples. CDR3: CATSRVGQTYEQYF. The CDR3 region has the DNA TGTGCCACCAGCAGAGTGGGACAGACCTACGAGCAGTACTTC.